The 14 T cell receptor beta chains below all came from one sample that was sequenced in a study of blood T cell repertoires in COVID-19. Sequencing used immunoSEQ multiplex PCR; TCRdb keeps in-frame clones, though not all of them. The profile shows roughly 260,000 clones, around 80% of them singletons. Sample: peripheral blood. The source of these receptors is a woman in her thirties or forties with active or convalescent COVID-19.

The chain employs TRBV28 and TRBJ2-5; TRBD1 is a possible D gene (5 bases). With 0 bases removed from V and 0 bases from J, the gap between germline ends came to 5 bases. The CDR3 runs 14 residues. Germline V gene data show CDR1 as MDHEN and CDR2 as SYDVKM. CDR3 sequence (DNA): TGTGCCAGCAGTTTATGGACAGACCAAGAGACCCAGTACTTC. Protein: CASSLWTDQETQYF.

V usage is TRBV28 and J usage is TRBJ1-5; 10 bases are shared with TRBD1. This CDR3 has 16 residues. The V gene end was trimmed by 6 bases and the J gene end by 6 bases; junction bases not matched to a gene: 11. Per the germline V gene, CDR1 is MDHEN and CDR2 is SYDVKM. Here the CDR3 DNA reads TGTGCCAGCAGCGACACCGGGGGACAGGGGATTCAGCCCCAGCATTTT. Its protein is CASSDTGGQGIQPQHF.

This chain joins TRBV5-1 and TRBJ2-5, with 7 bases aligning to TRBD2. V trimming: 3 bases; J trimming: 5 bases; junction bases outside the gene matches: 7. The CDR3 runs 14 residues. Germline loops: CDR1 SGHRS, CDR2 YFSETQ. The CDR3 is CASSSRGGRETQYF. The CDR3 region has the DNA TGCGCCAGCAGCTCCCGGGGAGGGAGGGAGACCCAGTACTTC.

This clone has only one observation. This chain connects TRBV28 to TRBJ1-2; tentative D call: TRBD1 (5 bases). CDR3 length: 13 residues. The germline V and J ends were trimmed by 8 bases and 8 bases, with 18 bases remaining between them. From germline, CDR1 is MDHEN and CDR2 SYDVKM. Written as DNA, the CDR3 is TGTGCCAGCGGGGCAGTGGCCCAGGGAGGCTACACCTTC. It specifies CASGAVAQGGYTF.

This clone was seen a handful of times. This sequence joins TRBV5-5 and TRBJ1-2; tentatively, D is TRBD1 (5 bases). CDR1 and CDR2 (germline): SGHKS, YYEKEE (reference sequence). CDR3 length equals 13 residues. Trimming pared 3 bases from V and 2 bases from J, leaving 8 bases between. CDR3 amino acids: CASSSPGNYGYTF. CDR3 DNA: TGTGCCAGCAGCTCACCAGGGAACTATGGCTACACCTTC.

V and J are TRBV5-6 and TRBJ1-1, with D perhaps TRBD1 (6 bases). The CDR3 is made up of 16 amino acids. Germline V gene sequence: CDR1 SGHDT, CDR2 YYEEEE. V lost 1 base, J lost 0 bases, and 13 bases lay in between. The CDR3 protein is CASSLLGAEMNTEAFF. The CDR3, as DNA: TGTGCCAGCAGCTTGTTGGGGGCGGAGATGAACACTGAAGCTTTCTTT.

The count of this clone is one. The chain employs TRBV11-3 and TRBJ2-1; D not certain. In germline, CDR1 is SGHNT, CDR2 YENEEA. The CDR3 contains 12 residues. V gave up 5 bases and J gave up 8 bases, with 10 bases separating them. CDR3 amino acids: CASSPSPHEQFF. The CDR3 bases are TGTGCCAGCAGCCCGTCCCCCCATGAGCAGTTCTTC.

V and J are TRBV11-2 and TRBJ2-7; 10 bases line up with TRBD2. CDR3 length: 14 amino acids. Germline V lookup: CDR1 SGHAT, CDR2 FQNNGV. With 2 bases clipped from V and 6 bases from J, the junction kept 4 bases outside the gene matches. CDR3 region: CASSLKRGGFEQYF. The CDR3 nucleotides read TGTGCCAGCAGCTTAAAGCGGGGGGGCTTCGAGCAGTACTTC.

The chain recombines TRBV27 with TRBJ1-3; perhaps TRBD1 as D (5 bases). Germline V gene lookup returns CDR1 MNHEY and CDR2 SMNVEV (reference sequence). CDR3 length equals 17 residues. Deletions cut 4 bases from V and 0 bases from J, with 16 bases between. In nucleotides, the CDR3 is TGTGCCAGCAGTTGGATCCGACAGTTGAGCTCTGGAAACACCATATATTTT. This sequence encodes CASSWIRQLSSGNTIYF.

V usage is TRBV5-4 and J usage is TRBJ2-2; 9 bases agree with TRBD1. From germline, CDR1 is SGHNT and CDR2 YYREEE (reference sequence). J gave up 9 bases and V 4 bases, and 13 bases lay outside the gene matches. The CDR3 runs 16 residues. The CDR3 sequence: CASSAGTGPSYRELFF. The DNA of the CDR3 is TGTGCCAGCAGCGCCGGGACAGGGCCGTCGTACCGGGAGCTGTTTTTT.

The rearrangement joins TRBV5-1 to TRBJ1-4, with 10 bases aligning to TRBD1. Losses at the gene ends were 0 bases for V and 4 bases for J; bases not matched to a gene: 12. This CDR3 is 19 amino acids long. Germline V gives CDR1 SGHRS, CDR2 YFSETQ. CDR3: CASSLGVPGQGTLNEKLFF. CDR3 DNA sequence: TGCGCCAGCAGCTTGGGGGTACCGGGACAGGGGACCCTTAATGAAAAACTGTTTTTT.

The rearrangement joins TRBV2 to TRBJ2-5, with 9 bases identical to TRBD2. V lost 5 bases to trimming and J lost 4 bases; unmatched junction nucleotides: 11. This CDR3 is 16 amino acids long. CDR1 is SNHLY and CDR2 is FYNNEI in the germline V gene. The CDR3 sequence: CASSSPGLASGETQYF. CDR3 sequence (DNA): TGTGCCAGCAGTTCGCCGGGACTAGCCTCGGGAGAGACCCAGTACTTC. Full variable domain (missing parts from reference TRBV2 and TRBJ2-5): EPEVTQTPSHQVTQMGQEVILRCVPISNHLYFYWYRQILGQKVEFLVSFYNNEISEKSEIFDDQFSVERPDGSNFTLKIRSTKLEDSAMYFCASSSPGLASGETQYFGPGTRLLVL.

The CDR3 coding sequence is TGTGCCTGGAGTGTAATTCGGGGGGGCAACATTCAGTACTTC. It yields the protein CAWSVIRGGNIQYF. The chain combines TRBV30 with TRBJ2-4; 8 bases agree with TRBD2. CDR1 and CDR2 from the germline V gene are GTSNPN and SVGIG (reference sequence). V dropped 0 bases and J dropped 7; count of bases not matched to a gene: 5. This CDR3 has 14 amino acids.

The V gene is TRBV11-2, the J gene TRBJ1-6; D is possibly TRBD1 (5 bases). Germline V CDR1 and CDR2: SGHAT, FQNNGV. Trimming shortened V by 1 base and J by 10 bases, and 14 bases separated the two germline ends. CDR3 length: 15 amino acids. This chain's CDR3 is CASSLAGRDRSPLHF. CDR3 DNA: TGTGCCAGCAGCTTAGCAGGGCGCGATAGGTCACCCCTCCACTTT.